One sample yielded the 10 T cell receptor beta chains listed below, sequenced in a study of shared clonotypes between healthy human individuals. Some clones are missing from TCRdb's copy, which holds only in-frame ones; the method was immunoSEQ multiplex PCR. The sample carries 2 million or so clones, 90% to 95% recorded once. Sequencing was performed on naive CD4+ T cells sorted from blood. Subset defined: CD45RA+ positively selected. Receptors were obtained from a man younger than 30 in good health.

The genes are TRBV27 and TRBJ1-5, with 7 bases lining up with TRBD1. CDR3 size: 17 residues. Germline CDR1 and CDR2: MNHEY and SMNVEV (reference sequence). With 2 bases clipped from V and 3 bases from J, the junction kept 10 bases outside the gene matches. The CDR3 is CASSLRPDRNLNQPQHF. CDR3 nucleotide sequence: TGTGCCAGCAGTTTACGCCCGGACAGGAACCTCAATCAGCCCCAGCATTTT.

As regards this clone: Additional DNA sequences in this sample encode the identical CDR3. V gene TRBV5-1 combines with J gene TRBJ2-2, with D perhaps matching TRBD1 (6 bases). Trimming cost V 2 bases and J 4 bases, with 9 bases left between them. This CDR3 has 14 residues. Germline V gives CDR1 SGHRS, CDR2 YFSETQ. The CDR3 nucleotides read TGCGCCAGCAGCTTACAGGGTTCCACCGGGGAGCTGTTTTTT. Encoded protein: CASSLQGSTGELFF.

The rearrangement joins TRBV7-9 to TRBJ2-3; possibly TRBD1 or TRBD2 for D (5 bases each). Trimming shortened V by 10 bases and J by 3 bases, and 11 bases separated the two germline ends. The CDR3 is 12 residues long. CDR1 and CDR2 from the germline V gene are SEHNR and FQNEAQ (reference sequence). The CDR3, as DNA: TGTGCCACGCACTGGGGGACAGATACGCAGTATTTT. Translated: CATHWGTDTQYF.

The J gene is TRBJ2-1, the V gene TRBV5-1; 9 nucleotides agree with TRBD1. The germline V gene has CDR1 SGHRS and CDR2 YFSETQ. CDR3 length: 14 residues. With 4 bases clipped from V and 6 bases from J, the junction kept 5 bases outside the gene matches. CDR3 protein: CASSPAGQGNEQFF. CDR3 DNA sequence: TGCGCCAGCAGCCCGGCGGGACAGGGCAATGAGCAGTTCTTC.

The genes are TRBV11-2 and TRBJ2-5; TRBD1 is a possible D gene (5 bases). V was pared by 1 base and J by 0 bases, with 9 bases between. The V gene's germline CDR1 is SGHAT and CDR2 FQNNGV. The CDR3 has 15 residues. The CDR3 loop reads CASSLGRAYQETQYF. CDR3 bases: TGTGCCAGCAGCTTAGGCAGGGCCTACCAAGAGACCCAGTACTTC.

This chain connects TRBV7-2 to TRBJ2-1; D is uncertain. The germline CDR1 and CDR2 sequences are SGHTA and FQGNSA. This CDR3 comprises 16 residues. Trimming left V 1 base short and J 4 bases short, with 14 bases between. CDR3 sequence (DNA): TGTGCCAGCAGCTTAGTTTCTCGCCCGCCTTACAATGAGCAGTTCTTC. Amino acid sequence: CASSLVSRPPYNEQFF.

This clone was observed once. The genes are TRBV12-5 and TRBJ2-7; 8 bases match TRBD1. The CDR3 is 14 amino acids. CDR1 LGHNT and CDR2 FRNRAP come from the germline V gene. With V trimmed by 5 bases and J by 3 bases, 6 bases remained unmatched. The CDR3 is CASGTGTGRYEQYF. The CDR3 nucleotides read TGTGCTAGTGGTACCGGGACAGGACGCTACGAGCAGTACTTC.

J is TRBJ2-7 and V is TRBV30; tentative D call: TRBD1 (5 bases). The V end was cut by 1 base, the J end by 7 bases, with 14 bases between. This CDR3 region has 13 residues. The germline V gene has CDR1 GTSNPN and CDR2 SVGIG (reference sequence). The CDR3 nucleotides are TGTGCCTGGAGTGGTCCGGCAGGGCTGGAGCAGTACTTC. Protein sequence: CAWSGPAGLEQYF. The complete variable domain, with remaining parts taken from reference TRBV30 and TRBJ2-7, reads SQTIHQWPATLVQPVGSPLSLECTVEGTSNPNLYWYRQAAGRGLQLLFYSVGIGQISSEVPQNLSASRPQDRQFILSSKKLLLSDSGFYLCAWSGPAGLEQYFGPGTRLTVT.

This chain links TRBV6-6 with TRBJ2-1, with 10 bases aligning to TRBD1. V gave up 5 bases and J gave up 6 bases; unmatched junction bases: 4. CDR3 length: 14 amino acids. Germline V gene sequence: CDR1 MNHNY, CDR2 SVGAGI (reference sequence). This chain's CDR3 is CASSPRTGGNEQFF. The CDR3 DNA reads as TGTGCCAGCAGTCCCAGGACAGGGGGCAATGAGCAGTTCTTC.

The J gene is TRBJ1-6, the V gene TRBV27; tentatively, D is TRBD1 (5 bases). Trimming took off 5 bases at V and 12 bases at J, with 23 bases between the two ends. The CDR3 extends over 16 amino acids. CDR1 and CDR2 (germline): MNHEY, SMNVEV (reference sequence). CDR3 loop: CASSPTTTGQGIPLHF. Written as DNA, the CDR3 is TGTGCCAGCAGTCCGACCACCACAGGACAAGGAATACCCCTCCACTTT.